The 7 T cell receptor beta chains presented below share a single source sample, sequenced in a study of beta chain features in type 1 diabetes. The whole isolated RNA underwent reverse transcription, so sequencing captured expressed TCRB transcripts. Clones were sequenced by immunoSEQ multiplex PCR, and TCRdb holds only the in-frame ones, with some missing. The sample contains around 340,000 clones, about 20% of which appear only once. Sequencing was carried out using naive CD4+ T cells from blood. All receptors come from a woman in her late teens or twenties in good health.

The J gene is TRBJ2-5, the V gene TRBV5-4, with D perhaps matching TRBD1 (5 bases). The germline V gene encodes CDR1 SGHNT and CDR2 YYREEE (reference sequence). The V end lost 1 base, the J end lost 1 base, and 14 bases lay between the germline ends. CDR3 length equals 16 residues. The CDR3 sequence: CASSLKGLPIQETQYF. DNA for the CDR3: TGTGCCAGCAGCTTGAAGGGGCTCCCGATCCAAGAGACCCAGTACTTC.

The chain links TRBV30 to TRBJ1-3; maybe TRBD1 (6 bases). This CDR3 has 16 amino acids. Germline lookup yields CDR1 GTSNPN and CDR2 SVGIG (reference sequence). V was trimmed by 4 bases and J by 3 bases, leaving 19 bases between them. CDR3 nucleotide sequence: TGTGCCTGGACCCACCGGGACACCCGGGGTGGAAACACCATATATTTT. Translating it yields CAWTHRDTRGGNTIYF. The full variable domain, rest sourced from reference TRBV30 and TRBJ1-3, is SQTIHQWPATLVQPVGSPLSLECTVEGTSNPNLYWYRQAAGRGLQLLFYSVGIGQISSEVPQNLSASRPQDRQFILSSKKLLLSDSGFYLCAWTHRDTRGGNTIYFGEGSWLTVV.

This clone appeared a few times. The chain links TRBV30 to TRBJ2-5, with D perhaps matching TRBD1 (5 bases). The CDR3 covers 14 residues. Trimming stripped 0 bases from V and 5 bases from J, with 13 bases between. Per the germline V gene, CDR1 is GTSNPN and CDR2 is SVGIG (reference sequence). This chain's CDR3 is CAWSVKGAGETQYF. CDR3 coding DNA: TGTGCCTGGAGTGTTAAAGGGGCAGGGGAGACCCAGTACTTC.

This chain connects TRBV7-9 to TRBJ2-4; tentatively, D is TRBD1 (6 bases). Trimming took off 5 bases at V and 0 bases at J, with 17 bases between the two ends. Germline CDR1 reads SEHNR; CDR2 reads FQNEAQ (reference sequence). This CDR3 is built from 17 residues. This chain's CDR3 is CASSRGTGLIAKNIQYF. In DNA form, the CDR3 reads TGTGCCAGCAGCCGAGGAACAGGGCTAATAGCCAAAAACATTCAGTACTTC.

This clone was counted only a few times. V gene TRBV6-1 combines with J gene TRBJ2-7; 9 nucleotides align to TRBD1. In germline, CDR1 is MNHNS, CDR2 SASEGT. Trimming at V came to 5 bases and at J to 5 bases, leaving 4 bases not matched to a gene. CDR3 length: 13 residues. CDR3 in DNA: TGTGCCAGCAGTCGCACAGGGGGCGACGAGCAGTACTTC. Translation gives CASSRTGGDEQYF.

The chain couples TRBV7-2 to TRBJ1-2; the D gene is possibly TRBD1 (5 bases). The germline gives CDR1 SGHTA, CDR2 FQGNSA. The CDR3 is made up of 15 amino acids. V was cut by 2 bases and J by 2 bases, with 12 bases left in between. CDR3 region: CASSLNGRANYGYTF. The CDR3 DNA follows: TGTGCCAGCAGCTTAAACGGCAGGGCCAACTATGGCTACACCTTC.

This clone was picked up a small number of times. The genes are TRBV18 and TRBJ1-1; weak D call: TRBD1 (5 bases). V dropped 3 bases and J dropped 1 base, with 9 bases sitting between them. CDR1 and CDR2 from the germline V gene are KGHSH and LQKENI. The CDR3 has 14 amino acids. This chain's CDR3 is CASSPGGRNTEAFF. The CDR3 coding sequence is TGTGCCAGCTCACCGGGGGGGAGGAACACTGAAGCTTTCTTT.